Described below is a single TCR beta chain sequence and its context. TCRdb's table, derived via immunoSEQ multiplex PCR, lists solely in-frame clones and lacks some. The sample records approximately 150,000 clones, around 76% being singletons. This sample was taken from a study of blood T cell repertoires in COVID-19. The germline V gene has CDR1 SGHRS and CDR2 YFSETQ. Between the trimmed V and J ends, which lost 1 base and 6 bases, there was a span of 16 bases. The CDR3 loop spans 15 amino acids. The sample consisted of peripheral blood. This receptor was taken from a woman aged 70-85 years with acute or convalescent COVID-19. V usage is TRBV5-1 and J usage is TRBJ1-1; D is perhaps TRBD1 (5 bases). The CDR3 nucleotides read TGCGCCAGCAGCTTGTTACGGGAGGGGACGGCTGAAGCTTTCTTT. This codes for CASSLLREGTAEAFF.